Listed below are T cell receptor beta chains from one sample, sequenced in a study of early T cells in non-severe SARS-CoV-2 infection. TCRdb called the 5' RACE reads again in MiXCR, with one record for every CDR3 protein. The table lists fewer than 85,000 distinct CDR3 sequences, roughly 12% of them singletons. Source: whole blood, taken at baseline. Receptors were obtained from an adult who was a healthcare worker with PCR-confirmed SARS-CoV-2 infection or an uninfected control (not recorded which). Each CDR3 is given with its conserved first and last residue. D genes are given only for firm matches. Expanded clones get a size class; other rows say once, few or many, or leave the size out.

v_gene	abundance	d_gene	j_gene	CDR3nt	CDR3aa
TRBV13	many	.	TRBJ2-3	TGTGCCAGCAGCTTGAACTCAAGACGGAATGGACGCAGTTACCCGGATACGCAGTATTTT	CASSLNSRRNGRSYPDTQYF
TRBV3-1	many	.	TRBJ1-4	TGTGCCAGCAGCCCGACAGGCCTTAATGAAAAACTGTTTTTT	CASSPTGLNEKLFF
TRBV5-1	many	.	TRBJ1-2	TGCGCCAGCAGCTCGTTACCCGGGACACAGTATGGCTACACCTTC	CASSSLPGTQYGYTF
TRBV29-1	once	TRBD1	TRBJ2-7	TGCAGCGTGGTGAAGGACAGGGCTTCGGAATACTCCTACGAGCAGTACTTC	CSVVKDRASEYSYEQYF
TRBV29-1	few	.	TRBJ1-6	TGCAGCGTTGAAGAACAGCCAGGCTCACCCCTCCACTTT	CSVEEQPGSPLHF
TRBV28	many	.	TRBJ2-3	TGTGCCAGCAGTTTACCAGGGGATCGCACAGATACGCAGTATTTT	CASSLPGDRTDTQYF
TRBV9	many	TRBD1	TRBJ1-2	TGTGCCAGCAGCGCCTGGGACAGGGGGCCTTCGGACTATGGCTACACCTTC	CASSAWDRGPSDYGYTF
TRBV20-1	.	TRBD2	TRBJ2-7	TGCAGTGCTCCTGGGACTAACTCCTACGAGCAGTACTTC	CSAPGTNSYEQYF
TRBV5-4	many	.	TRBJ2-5	TGTGCCAGCAGCCCCGCTCGGGGTACAGAGACCCAGTACTTC	CASSPARGTETQYF
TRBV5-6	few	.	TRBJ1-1	TGTGCCAGCAGCTCAATGGCTGAAGCTTTCTTT	CASSSMAEAFF
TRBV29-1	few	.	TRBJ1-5	TGCAGCCTTGAGTTGGGCAATCAGCCCCAGCATTTT	CSLELGNQPQHF
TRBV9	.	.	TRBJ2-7	TGTGCCAGCAGTCTCGGCCAGGAAACCTACGAGCAGTACTTC	CASSLGQETYEQYF
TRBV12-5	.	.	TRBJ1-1	TGTGCTAGTGGTTTGGAAGGAGCCCTGAACACTGAAGCTTTCTTT	CASGLEGALNTEAFF
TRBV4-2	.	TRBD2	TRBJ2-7	TGTGCCAGCAGCCTCGTACCTCTAGCGGGGGGGTACAACGAGCAGTACTTC	CASSLVPLAGGYNEQYF
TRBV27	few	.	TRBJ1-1	TGTGCCAGCAGTTACAGACTGAACACTGAAGCTTTCTTT	CASSYRLNTEAFF
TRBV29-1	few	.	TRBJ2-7	TGCAGCGTTGCAGTATCCCACGAGCAGTACTTC	CSVAVSHEQYF
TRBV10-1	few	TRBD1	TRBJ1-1	TGCGCCAGCAGCAAAGGGGGACAGGGGACCGGTAACACTGAAGCTTTCTTT	CASSKGGQGTGNTEAFF
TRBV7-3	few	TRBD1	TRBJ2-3	TGTGCCAGCAGCCAAAACAGGGGAGATACGCAGTATTTT	CASSQNRGDTQYF
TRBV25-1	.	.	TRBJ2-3	TGTGCCAGCAGTGAATTGCAGTTCACAGATACGCAGTATTTT	CASSELQFTDTQYF
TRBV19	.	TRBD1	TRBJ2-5	TGTGCCAGTAGTTCTCGGACAGGGCGGGAGACCCAGTACTTC	CASSSRTGRETQYF
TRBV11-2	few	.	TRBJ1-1	TGTGCCAGCAGCCCCGGGCGCAGGAGGACTGAAGCTTTCTTT	CASSPGRRRTEAFF
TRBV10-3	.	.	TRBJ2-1	TGTGCCATCAGTGCCCAGGGGTCTAATGAGCAGTTCTTC	CAISAQGSNEQFF
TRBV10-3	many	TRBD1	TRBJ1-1	TGTGCCATCACGGACAGGGGATCTACTGAAGCTTTCTTT	CAITDRGSTEAFF
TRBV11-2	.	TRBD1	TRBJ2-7	TGTGCCAGCAGCTCCCGGTATCCGGGACAGATCTACGAGCAGTACTTC	CASSSRYPGQIYEQYF
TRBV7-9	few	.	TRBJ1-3	TGTGCCAGCAGCTATGGAGAGCACGCTGGAAACACCATATATTTT	CASSYGEHAGNTIYF
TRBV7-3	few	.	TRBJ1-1	TGTGCCAGCAGCTTAATAGGCGGGAACACTGAAGCTTTCTTT	CASSLIGGNTEAFF
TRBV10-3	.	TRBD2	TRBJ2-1	TGTGCCATGGGACTAGCGGGCGATGAGCAGTTCTTC	CAMGLAGDEQFF
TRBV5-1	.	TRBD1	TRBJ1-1	TGCGCCAGCAGCTTATCCGGGACAGTGAACACTGAAGCTTTCTTT	CASSLSGTVNTEAFF
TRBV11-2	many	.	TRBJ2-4	TGTGCCAGCAGCCCGCCCCCAGACAGCAAAAACATTCAGTACTTC	CASSPPPDSKNIQYF
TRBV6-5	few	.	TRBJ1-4	TGTGCCAGCAGTTACTCGCAGGGTTTGAGGCGGAAAAAACTGTTTTTT	CASSYSQGLRRKKLFF
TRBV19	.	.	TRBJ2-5	TGTGCCAGTAGTATTTTAGGTTCACAGACCCAGTACTTC	CASSILGSQTQYF
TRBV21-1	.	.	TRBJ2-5	TGTGCCAGCAGCCTCGACGGGGAGATTATACAGACCCAGTACTTC	CASSLDGEIIQTQYF
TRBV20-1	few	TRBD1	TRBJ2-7	TGCAGTGCTTTCGGGACAGGGATCTACGAGCAGTACTTC	CSAFGTGIYEQYF
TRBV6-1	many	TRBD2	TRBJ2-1	TGTGCCAGCAGAAGAACTAGCGGGGGTTTATATGAGCAGTTCTTC	CASRRTSGGLYEQFF
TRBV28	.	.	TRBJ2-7	TGTGCCAGCAGTACCCGGACAAGAATTTACGAGCAGTACTTC	CASSTRTRIYEQYF
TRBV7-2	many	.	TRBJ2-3	TGTGCCAGCAGCTCCCTTCCGGAGGGACCTAGCACAGATACGCAGTATTTT	CASSSLPEGPSTDTQYF
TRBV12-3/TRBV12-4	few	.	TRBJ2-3	TGTGCCAGCAGCCCTCCGGGACTCATTAAGACAGATACGCAGTATTTT	CASSPPGLIKTDTQYF
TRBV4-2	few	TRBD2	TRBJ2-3	TGTGCCAGCAGCCTAACAGCAGGACTAGTCACAGATACGCAGTATTTT	CASSLTAGLVTDTQYF
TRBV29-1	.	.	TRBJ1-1	TGCAGCGTTGTGTACACTGAAGCTTTCTTT	CSVVYTEAFF
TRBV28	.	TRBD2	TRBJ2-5	TGTGCCAGCAGCACCCCACGGGGGGTAGGCGCTACGGGGACCCAGTACTTC	CASSTPRGVGATGTQYF
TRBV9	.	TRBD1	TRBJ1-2	TGTGCCAGCAGCGTCGGACAGGGGGCACACTATGGCTACACCTTC	CASSVGQGAHYGYTF
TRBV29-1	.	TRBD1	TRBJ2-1	TGCAGCGCCGATCGGACAGGGGGCCGGGGTGAGCAGTTCTTC	CSADRTGGRGEQFF
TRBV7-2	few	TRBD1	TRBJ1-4	TGTGCCAGCAGCCGGGACAGGGTAGAGGGAAAACTGTTTTTT	CASSRDRVEGKLFF
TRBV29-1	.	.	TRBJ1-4	TGCAGCTTCAGAGTAGCTAATGAAAAACTGTTTTTT	CSFRVANEKLFF
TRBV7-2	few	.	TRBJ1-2	TGTGCCAGCAGCTTAGTTCCTCCCATCAGGGGCTACACCTTC	CASSLVPPIRGYTF
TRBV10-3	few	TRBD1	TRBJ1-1	TGTGCCATCAGACAGGGGCGGGACACTGAAGCTTTCTTT	CAIRQGRDTEAFF
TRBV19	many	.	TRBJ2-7	TGTGCCAGTAGTATAGGGGACGGCGAGGCCTACGAGCAGTACTTC	CASSIGDGEAYEQYF
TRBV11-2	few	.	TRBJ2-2	TGTGCCAGCAGCCTTCAGGCGGGTACGAACACCGGGGAGCTGTTTTTT	CASSLQAGTNTGELFF
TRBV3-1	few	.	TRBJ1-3	TGTGCCAGCAGCCAATTCGACGGACGGCAAACTGGAAACACCATATATTTT	CASSQFDGRQTGNTIYF
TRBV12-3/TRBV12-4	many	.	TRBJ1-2	TGTGCCAGCAGTCCAGACTCGGATGGCTACACCTTC	CASSPDSDGYTF
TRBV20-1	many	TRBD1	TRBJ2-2	TGCAGCGGACAGGGACAACCCGGGGAGCTGTTTTTT	CSGQGQPGELFF
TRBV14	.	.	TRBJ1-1	TGTGCCAGCAGCCACGAGTGGGGAGTTTACTCTTTCTTT	CASSHEWGVYSFF
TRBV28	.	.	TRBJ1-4	TGTGCCAGTTCGCGCCCCGGGGGAATTGAAAAACTGTTTTTT	CASSRPGGIEKLFF
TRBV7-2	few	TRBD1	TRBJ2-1	TGTGCCAGCAGCGCCCGGACAGGGTTCTACAATGAGCAGTTCTTC	CASSARTGFYNEQFF
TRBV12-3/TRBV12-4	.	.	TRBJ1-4	TGTGCCAGCAGTACCGGAGGGCATTATATTGAAAAACTGTTTTTT	CASSTGGHYIEKLFF
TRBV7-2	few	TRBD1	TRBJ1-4	TGTGCCAGCAGCCTCACAGGGGCTGGGGAAAAACTGTTTTTT	CASSLTGAGEKLFF
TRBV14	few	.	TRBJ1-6	TGTGCCAGCAGCCAGGATATAGGGGCTGCACCCCTCCACTTT	CASSQDIGAAPLHF
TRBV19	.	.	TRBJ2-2	TGTGCCAGTACCCTCGACACGATGACCGGGGAGCTGTTTTTT	CASTLDTMTGELFF
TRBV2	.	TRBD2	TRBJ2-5	TGTGCCAGCAGTGAAGCCAGCGGGGGAGAAGAGACCCAGTACTTC	CASSEASGGEETQYF